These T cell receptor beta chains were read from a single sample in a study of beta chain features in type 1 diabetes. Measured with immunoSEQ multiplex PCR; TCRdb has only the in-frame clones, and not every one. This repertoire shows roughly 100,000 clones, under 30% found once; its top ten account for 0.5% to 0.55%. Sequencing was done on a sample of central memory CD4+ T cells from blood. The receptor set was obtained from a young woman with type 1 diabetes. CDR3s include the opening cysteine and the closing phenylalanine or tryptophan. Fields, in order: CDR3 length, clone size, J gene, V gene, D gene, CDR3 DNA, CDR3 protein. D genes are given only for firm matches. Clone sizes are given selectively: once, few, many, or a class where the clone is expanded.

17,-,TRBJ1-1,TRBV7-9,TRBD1,TGTGCCAGCAGCGGACCCCGGGACAGGGGGCTAGGAACTGAAGCTTTCTTT,CASSGPRDRGLGTEAFF
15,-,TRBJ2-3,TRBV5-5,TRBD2,TGTGCCAGCAGCTTGACTAGCGGGAGGCCAGATACGCAGTATTTT,CASSLTSGRPDTQYF
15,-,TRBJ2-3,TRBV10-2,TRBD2,TGCGCCAGCAGTGATGAGGCGGGAGGAGCAGATACGCAGTATTTT,CASSDEAGGADTQYF
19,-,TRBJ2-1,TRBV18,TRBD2,TGTGCCAGCTCACCTACCCCGGGAGGGGCCCAAGCCTCCTACAATGAGCAGTTCTTC,CASSPTPGGAQASYNEQFF
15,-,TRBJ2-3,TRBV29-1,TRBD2,TGCAGCGTTGGGGGGACTAGCGGGAGTACAGATACGCAGTATTTT,CSVGGTSGSTDTQYF
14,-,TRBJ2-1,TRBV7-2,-,TGTGCCAGCAGCATCGGGATTCACAACAATGAGCAGTTCTTC,CASSIGIHNNEQFF
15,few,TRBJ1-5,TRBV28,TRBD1,TGTGCCAGCAGTTTACCCGGGACAGGGAAACAGCCCCAGCATTTT,CASSLPGTGKQPQHF
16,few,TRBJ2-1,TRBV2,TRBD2,TGTGCCAGCAAGGGGACTAGCGGGAACCTATACAATGAGCAGTTCTTC,CASKGTSGNLYNEQFF
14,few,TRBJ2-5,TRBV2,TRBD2,TGTGCCAGCTTACTAGCGGGGGCCCAAGAGACCCAGTACTTC,CASLLAGAQETQYF
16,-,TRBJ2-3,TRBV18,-,TGTGCCAGCTCACCACCGAGTGGCAGGGTTTCTGATACGCAGTATTTT,CASSPPSGRVSDTQYF
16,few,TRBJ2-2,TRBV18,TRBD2,TGTGCCAGCTCACCCAGCTTGGGACTAAACACCGGGGAGCTGTTTTTT,CASSPSLGLNTGELFF
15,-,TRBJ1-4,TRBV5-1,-,TGCGCCAGCAGCTTGGTTTCAGGGACTAATGAAAAACTGTTTTTT,CASSLVSGTNEKLFF
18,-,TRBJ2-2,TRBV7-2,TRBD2,TGTGCCAGCAGCGAAAGACTAGCGGGAGCCTCGAACACCGGGGAGCTGTTTTTT,CASSERLAGASNTGELFF
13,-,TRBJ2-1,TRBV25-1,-,TGTGCCAGCAGTGATGGGGACTTTTCTGAGCAGTTCTTC,CASSDGDFSEQFF
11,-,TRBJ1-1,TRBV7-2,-,TGTGCCAGCAGCTTAGGGCCGCGGGCTTTCTTT,CASSLGPRAFF
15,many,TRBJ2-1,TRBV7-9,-,TGTGCCAGCAGCCCAGGGGCCGGAGGAATCAATGAGCAGTTCTTC,CASSPGAGGINEQFF
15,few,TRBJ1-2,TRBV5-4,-,TGTGCCAGCAGCTTGGAACTGGACACCATCTATGGCTACACCTTC,CASSLELDTIYGYTF
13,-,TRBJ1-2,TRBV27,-,TGTGCCAGCACCCACCGGCCGGGGGAGGGCTACACCTTC,CASTHRPGEGYTF
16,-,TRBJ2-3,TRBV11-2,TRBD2,TGTGCCAGCAGCTTCCTAGCGGGAGGGCCCACAGATACGCAGTATTTT,CASSFLAGGPTDTQYF
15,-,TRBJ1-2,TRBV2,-,TGTGCCAGCAGTGAATTTGGTTCTCAGGCAAGCCGCTACACCTTC,CASSEFGSQASRYTF
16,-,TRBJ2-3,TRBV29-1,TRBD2,TGCAGAGTCTCGGGAGGGACTAGCGGATTCACAGATACGCAGTATTTT,CRVSGGTSGFTDTQYF
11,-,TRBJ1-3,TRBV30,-,TGTGCCTGGACGGAGGGAAACACCATATATTTT,CAWTEGNTIYF
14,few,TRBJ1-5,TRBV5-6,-,TGTGCCAGCAGCTTGAGACAGGGCAATCAGCCCCAGCATTTT,CASSLRQGNQPQHF
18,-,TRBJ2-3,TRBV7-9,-,TGTGCCAGCAGCTTCGCCGGGACTCGGGCCCGAAACACAGATACGCAGTATTTT,CASSFAGTRARNTDTQYF
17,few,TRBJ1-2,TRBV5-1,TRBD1,TGCGCCAGCGGATATCTTCGGACAGGGGGAAACCTCTTTGGCTACACCTTC,CASGYLRTGGNLFGYTF